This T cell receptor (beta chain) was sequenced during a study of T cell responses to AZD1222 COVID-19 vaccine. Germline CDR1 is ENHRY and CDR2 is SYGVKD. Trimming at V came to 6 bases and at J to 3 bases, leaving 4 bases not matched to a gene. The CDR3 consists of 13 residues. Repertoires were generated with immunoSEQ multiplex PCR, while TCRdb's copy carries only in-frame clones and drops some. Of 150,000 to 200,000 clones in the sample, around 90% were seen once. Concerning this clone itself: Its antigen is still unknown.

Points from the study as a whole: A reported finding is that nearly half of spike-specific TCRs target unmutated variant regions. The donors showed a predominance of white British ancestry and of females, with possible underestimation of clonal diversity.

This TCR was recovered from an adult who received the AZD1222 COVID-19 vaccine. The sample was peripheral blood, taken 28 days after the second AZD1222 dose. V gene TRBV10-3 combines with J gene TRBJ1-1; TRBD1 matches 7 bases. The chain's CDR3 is CAISGQADTEAFF. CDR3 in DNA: TGTGCCATCAGCGGACAGGCGGACACTGAAGCTTTCTTT.